This T cell receptor (beta chain) was recovered during a study of long-term antiretroviral therapy in people with HIV (dated by TCRdb to between 2021 and 2023). About the investigation overall: The earliest samples were collected roughly a decade before the 2015 WHO recommendation for immediate ART, at a time when ART was usually postponed until CD4 counts fell. No cross-contamination during QIAcube processing was seen in test extractions of a monoclonal T-cell line run alongside a few dozen polyclonal samples. A total of roughly 200 cryopreserved PBMC samples came from approximately 30 adults with confirmed HIV infection and were collected serially over a mean of roughly 6 years (range 1-12). This retrospective serial study examined whether starting ART and sustained HIV suppression were associated with changes in the composition and diversity of the TRB repertoire in peripheral blood. Among the approximately 32 participants with HIV, approximately 10 were female. The paper as a whole reports these results and caveats: A significant increase in TRB diversity was found to be associated with ART initiation, although TRB diversity was observed to remain significantly below that of transplant donor controls even after long-term ART. Samples dated from the mid-2000s to the late 2010s, and the ART regimens used may be less effective than current ones. CDR3 length ranges in HIV repertoires were narrower than in controls, and network structure suggested an antigen-experienced repertoire with only a slight naive shift after ART. Owing to limited PBMC availability, only the TCR beta chain was sequenced, without alpha chain pairing. No data were available on ART adherence, viral resistance or therapy changes, limiting inferences about post-ART repertoire changes. Unsorted PBMC were profiled instead of sorted CD4+ and CD8+ T cells because pre-ART samples had limited cell numbers. Expanded TRB clones identified before ART initiation dominated the repertoire at all time points, although this dominance fluctuated and declined in many PLHIV after ART.

Sequencing of the TRB variable region was done with the immunoSEQ hsTCRB v3.0 assay at survey level resolution. The target sequencing depth for TRB was roughly 40,000-50,000 T-cell genomes per sample. An Illumina MiSeq with a v3 150-cycle kit was used to sequence the pooled TRB libraries. The study's processing was this. Analysis of repertoires was carried out in R inside a reproducible Nextflow workflow spanning QC, data transformation and analysis. LymphoSeq2, an R package for exploring AIRR-Seq data, was used to implement the custom analyses. Several samples yielding fewer than 5000 total TRB sequences were excluded, leaving approximately 190 analyzed HIV repertoires. Of the approximately 190 retained HIV repertoires, under 65 were collected before and 120 to 140 after ART initiation. Repertoires were downsampled to 5000 TRB nucleotide sequences, with summary statistics averaged over 100 downsampling iterations. The analysis kept only TRB sequences whose CDR3 regions were at least seven amino acids long. Two measures captured diversity: a Shannon entropy-derived clonality score and the Gini coefficient. In the repertoire networks, any two of the top 5000 CDR3 amino acid sequences were linked whenever the two sequences differed by an edit distance of one. For TRB CDR3 amino acid sequences, antigen specificity groups and MHC restriction were predicted with GLIPH2. CDR3 amino acid sequences were matched against VDJdb and McPAS-TCR to flag known CMV, EBV, HIV or tissue antigen associations. Pre-ART, post-ART and control groups were compared with Wilcoxon signed-rank tests and Holm-Bonferroni correction. Imported from immuneACCESS, the table was reduced by TCRdb to in-frame sequences with V and J called. These copies leave out some clones; in studies compared against another copy, an unresolved V gene accounts for under half, and the cause of the remainder is not known. Clonal size and the V and J genes are those of that table, whereas D and trimming came from the DNA. The table for this sample lists 20,000 to 30,000 clones; 80% to 90% of them were counted only once. The top ten constitute roughly 2.4% of the sample.

The germline V gene supplies CDR1 SGHTA and CDR2 FQGNSA. The CDR3 has 13 amino acids, counting the end cysteine and phenylalanine. The read is trimmed to its CDR3 DNA, 39 bases read in frame from base 1. Trimming removed 2 bases from V and 0 bases from J, leaving 4 bases between the germline ends. To be included, a participant needed at least one PBMC sample from before ART initiation plus at least two post-ART samples. All participants with HIV were treated in the United States of America. Before DNA extraction, cryopreserved samples of about 1-11 million PBMC were thawed and then washed. At the time of the earliest PBMC sample, participants with HIV were aged between roughly 20 and 60 years. PBMC samples were contributed by each participant from 1-4 timepoints before ART initiation and 2-8 timepoints after ART initiation, with a median of 7 samples. For every participant, serial HIV viral load, CD4+ T-cell count, ART history and demographic data were obtained. Genomic DNA was extracted from unsorted PBMC with a Qiagen kit on a QIAcube, processed in batches of 12 samples.

About this clone itself: The target of this receptor is not known. Base qualities are not recorded, but no much larger clone differs from it by a single base.

The starting material was unsorted PBMCs, obtained 3 years after starting antiretroviral therapy. The chain couples TRBV7-2 to TRBJ2-5, with the D gene too uncertain to name. This receptor was obtained from a man over 45 with HIV. The CDR3 reads as follows: CASSLSYQETQYF. The nucleotide sequence is TGTGCCAGCAGCTTAAGTTACCAAGAGACCCAGTACTTC.